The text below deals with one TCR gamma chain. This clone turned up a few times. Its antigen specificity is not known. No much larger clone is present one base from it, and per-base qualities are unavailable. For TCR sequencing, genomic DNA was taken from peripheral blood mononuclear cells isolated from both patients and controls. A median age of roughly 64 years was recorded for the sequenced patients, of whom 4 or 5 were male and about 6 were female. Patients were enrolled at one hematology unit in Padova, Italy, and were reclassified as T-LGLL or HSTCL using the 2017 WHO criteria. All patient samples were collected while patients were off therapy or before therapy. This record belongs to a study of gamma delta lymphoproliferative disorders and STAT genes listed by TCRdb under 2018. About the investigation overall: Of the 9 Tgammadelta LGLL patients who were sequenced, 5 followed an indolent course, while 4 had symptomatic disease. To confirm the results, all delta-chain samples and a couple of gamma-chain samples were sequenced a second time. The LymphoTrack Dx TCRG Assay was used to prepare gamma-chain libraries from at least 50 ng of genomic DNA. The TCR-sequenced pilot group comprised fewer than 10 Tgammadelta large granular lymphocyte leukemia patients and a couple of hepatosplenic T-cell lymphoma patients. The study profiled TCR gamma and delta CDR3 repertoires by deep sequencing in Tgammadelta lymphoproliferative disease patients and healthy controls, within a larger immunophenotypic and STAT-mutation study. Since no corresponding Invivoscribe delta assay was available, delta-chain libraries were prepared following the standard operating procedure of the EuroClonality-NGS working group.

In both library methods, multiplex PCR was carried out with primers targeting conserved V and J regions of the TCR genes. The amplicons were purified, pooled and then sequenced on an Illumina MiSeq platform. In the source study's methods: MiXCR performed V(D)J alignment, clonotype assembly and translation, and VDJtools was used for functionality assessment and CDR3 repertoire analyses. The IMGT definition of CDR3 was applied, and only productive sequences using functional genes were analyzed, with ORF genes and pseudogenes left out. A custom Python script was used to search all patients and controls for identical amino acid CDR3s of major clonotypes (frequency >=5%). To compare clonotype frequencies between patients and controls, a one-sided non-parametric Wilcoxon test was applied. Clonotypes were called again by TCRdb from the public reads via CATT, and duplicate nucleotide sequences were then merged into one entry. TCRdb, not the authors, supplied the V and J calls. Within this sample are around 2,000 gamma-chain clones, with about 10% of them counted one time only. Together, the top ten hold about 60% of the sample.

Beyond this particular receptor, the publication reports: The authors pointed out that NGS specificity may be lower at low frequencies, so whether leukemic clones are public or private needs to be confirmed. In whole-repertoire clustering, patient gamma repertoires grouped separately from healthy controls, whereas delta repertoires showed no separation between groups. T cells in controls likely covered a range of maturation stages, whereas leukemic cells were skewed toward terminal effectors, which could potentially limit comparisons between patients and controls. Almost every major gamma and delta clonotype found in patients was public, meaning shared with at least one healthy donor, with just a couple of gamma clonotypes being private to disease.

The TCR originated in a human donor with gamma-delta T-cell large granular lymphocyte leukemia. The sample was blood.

The sequenced DNA: TGTGCCTGCTGGATTAGGCTCCATTCCCCTTATTATAAGAAACTCTTT. This is translated as CACWIRLHSPYYKKLF. The chain was built from TRGV11 and TRGJ1 or TRGJ2. Since TCRdb gives no J gene, matching the DNA to germline was used here to assign it. TRGV11 is sorted into the ORF group, with uncertain function. V loses 2 bases at its end and J loses 3 bases; junction bases beyond the gene matches: 10. Reading from cysteine to phenylalanine, the CDR3 counts 16 amino acids. Only the CDR3 part of the read is kept: 48 bases, read in frame from the first base.